This T cell receptor beta chain was retrieved from a study of blood T cell repertoires in COVID-19. A total of 9 residues make up the CDR3, ends included. The germline gives CDR1 KGHSH, CDR2 LQKENI. The assay was immunoSEQ multiplex PCR, and TCRdb's table has in-frame clones only and misses some. This repertoire shows some 300,000 clones, around 90% found once; its top ten account for over 1%. Worth noting for this clone: Without the conserved terminal phenylalanine or tryptophan, this CDR3 likely stems from a read error. It is unclear where the CDR3 begins or ends on the DNA, so no DNA is shown, and the CDR3 is as TCRdb lists it.

The sample consisted of peripheral blood. The rearrangement links TRBV18 to TRBJ1-6; TRBD1, the table's D call, was not compared with the DNA. This receptor was identified in a man between 65 and 85 years old with acute or convalescent COVID-19. CDR3 protein: CASSLRGSD.